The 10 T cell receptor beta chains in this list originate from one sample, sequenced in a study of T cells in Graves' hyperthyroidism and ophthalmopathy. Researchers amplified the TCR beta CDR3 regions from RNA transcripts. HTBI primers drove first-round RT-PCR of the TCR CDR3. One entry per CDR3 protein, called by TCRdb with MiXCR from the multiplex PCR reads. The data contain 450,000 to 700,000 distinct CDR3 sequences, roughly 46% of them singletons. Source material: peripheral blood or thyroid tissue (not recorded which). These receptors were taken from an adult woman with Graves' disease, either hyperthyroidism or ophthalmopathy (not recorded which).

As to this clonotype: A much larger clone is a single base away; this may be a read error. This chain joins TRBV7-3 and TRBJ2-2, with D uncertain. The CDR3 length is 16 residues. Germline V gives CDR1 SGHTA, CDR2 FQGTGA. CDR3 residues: CVSSQPTKSRTGELFF. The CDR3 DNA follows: TGCGTCAGCAGCCAACCAACGAAGAGTAGGACCGGGGAGCTGTTTTTT.

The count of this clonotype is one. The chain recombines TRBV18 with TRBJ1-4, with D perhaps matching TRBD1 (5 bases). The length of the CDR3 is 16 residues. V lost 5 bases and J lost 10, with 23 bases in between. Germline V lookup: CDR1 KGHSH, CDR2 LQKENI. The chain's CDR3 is CASSSHLALHTGKLFF. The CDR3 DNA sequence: TGTGCCAGCTCATCCCATTTAGCGCTTCATACAGGAAAACTGTTTTTT.

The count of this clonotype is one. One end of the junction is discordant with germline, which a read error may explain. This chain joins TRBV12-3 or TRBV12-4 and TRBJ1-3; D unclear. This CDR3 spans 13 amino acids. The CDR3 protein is CASSLNTGNIIYF. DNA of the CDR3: TGTGCCAGCAGTCTTAATACTGGAAACATCATATATTTT.

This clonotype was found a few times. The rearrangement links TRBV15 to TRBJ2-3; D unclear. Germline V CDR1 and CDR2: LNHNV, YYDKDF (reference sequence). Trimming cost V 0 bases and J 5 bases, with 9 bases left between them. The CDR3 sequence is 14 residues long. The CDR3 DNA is TGTGCCACCAGCAGAGATGGGGAAGTAGATACGCAGTATTTT. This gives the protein CATSRDGEVDTQYF.

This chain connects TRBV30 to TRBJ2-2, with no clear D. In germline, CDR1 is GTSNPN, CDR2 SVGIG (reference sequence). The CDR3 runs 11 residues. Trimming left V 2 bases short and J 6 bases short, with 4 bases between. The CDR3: CAWSNSGELFF. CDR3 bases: TGTGCCTGGAGTAATTCCGGGGAGCTGTTTTTT. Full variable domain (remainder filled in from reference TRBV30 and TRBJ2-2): SQTIHQWPATLVQPVGSPLSLECTVEGTSNPNLYWYRQAAGRGLQLLFYSVGIGQISSEVPQNLSASRPQDRQFILSSKKLLLSDSGFYLCAWSNSGELFFGEGSRLTVL.

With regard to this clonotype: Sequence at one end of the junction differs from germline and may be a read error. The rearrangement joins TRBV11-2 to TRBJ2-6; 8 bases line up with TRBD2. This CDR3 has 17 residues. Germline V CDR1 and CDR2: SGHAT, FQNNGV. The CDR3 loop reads CASSSRGGPSGANVPTF. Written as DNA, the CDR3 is TGTGCCAGCAGCTCCCGGGGGGGCCCCTCTGGGGCCAACGTCCCGACTTTC.

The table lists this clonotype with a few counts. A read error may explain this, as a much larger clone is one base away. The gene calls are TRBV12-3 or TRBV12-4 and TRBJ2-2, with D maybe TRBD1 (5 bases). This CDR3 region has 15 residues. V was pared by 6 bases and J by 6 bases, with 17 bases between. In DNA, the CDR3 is TGTGCCAGCAGACTTGGGGCAGCTGGGGCCGGGGAGCTGTTTTTT. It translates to CASRLGAAGAGELFF.

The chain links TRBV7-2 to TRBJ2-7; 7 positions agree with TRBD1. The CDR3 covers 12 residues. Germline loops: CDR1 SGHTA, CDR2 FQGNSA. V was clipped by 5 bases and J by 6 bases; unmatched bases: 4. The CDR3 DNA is TGTGCCAGCAGCCTAACAGGGGTCGAGCAGTACTTC. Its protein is CASSLTGVEQYF.

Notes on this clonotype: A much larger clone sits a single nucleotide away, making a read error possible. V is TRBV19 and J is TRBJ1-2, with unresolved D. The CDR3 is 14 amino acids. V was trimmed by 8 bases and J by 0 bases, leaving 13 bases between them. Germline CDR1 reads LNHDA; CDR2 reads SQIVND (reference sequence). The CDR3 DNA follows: TGTGCCAGTGACGACATTGGACCTAACTATGGCTACACCTTC. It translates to CASDDIGPNYGYTF.

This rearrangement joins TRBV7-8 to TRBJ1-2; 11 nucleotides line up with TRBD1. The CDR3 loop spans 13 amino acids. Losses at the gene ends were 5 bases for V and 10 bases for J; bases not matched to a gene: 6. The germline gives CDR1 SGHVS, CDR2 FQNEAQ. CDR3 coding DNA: TGTGCCAGCAGCCCGGGACAGGGGGGGATCTACACCTTC. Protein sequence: CASSPGQGGIYTF. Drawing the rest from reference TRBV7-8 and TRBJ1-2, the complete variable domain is GAGVSQSPRYKVAKRGQDVALRCDPISGHVSLFWYQQALGQGPEFLTYFQNEAQLDKSGLPSDRFFAERPEGSVSTLKIQRTQQEDSAVYLCASSPGQGGIYTFGSGTRLTVV.